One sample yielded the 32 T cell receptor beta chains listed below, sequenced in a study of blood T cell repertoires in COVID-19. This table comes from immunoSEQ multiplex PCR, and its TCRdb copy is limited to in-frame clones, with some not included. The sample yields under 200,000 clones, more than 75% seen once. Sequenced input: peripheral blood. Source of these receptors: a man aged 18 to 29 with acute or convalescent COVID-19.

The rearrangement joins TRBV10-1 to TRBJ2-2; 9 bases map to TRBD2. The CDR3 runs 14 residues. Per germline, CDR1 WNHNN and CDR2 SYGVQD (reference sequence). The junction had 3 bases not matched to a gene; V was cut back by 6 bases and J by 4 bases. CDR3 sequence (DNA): TGCGCCAGCAGGGAAGCGGGGGGCACCGGGGAGCTGTTTTTT. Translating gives CASREAGGTGELFF.

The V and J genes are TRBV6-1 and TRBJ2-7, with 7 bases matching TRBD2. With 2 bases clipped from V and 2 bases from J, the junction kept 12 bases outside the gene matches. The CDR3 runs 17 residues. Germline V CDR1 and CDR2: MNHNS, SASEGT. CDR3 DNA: TGTGCCAGCAGTGAATCCAGGGAGGGAGGATTAACCTACGAGCAGTACTTC. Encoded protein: CASSESREGGLTYEQYF.

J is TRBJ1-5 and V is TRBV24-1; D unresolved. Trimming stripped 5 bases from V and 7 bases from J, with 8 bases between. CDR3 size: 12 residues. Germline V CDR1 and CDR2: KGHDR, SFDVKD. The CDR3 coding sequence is TGTGCCACCAGTGTTTATAGACAGCCCCAGCATTTT. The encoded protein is CATSVYRQPQHF.

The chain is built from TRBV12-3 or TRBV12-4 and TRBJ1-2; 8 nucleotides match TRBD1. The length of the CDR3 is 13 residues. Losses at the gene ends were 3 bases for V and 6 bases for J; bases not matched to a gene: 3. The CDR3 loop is CASSFPDRDGYTF. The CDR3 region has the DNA TGTGCCAGCAGTTTCCCGGACAGGGATGGCTACACCTTC.

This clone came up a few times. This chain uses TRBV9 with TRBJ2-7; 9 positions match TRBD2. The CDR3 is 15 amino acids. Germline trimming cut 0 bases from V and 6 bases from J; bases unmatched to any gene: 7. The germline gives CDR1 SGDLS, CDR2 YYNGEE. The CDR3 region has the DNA TGTGCCAGCAGCGTAGCGGCGGGAGGGCTCGGCGAGCAGTACTTC. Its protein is CASSVAAGGLGEQYF.

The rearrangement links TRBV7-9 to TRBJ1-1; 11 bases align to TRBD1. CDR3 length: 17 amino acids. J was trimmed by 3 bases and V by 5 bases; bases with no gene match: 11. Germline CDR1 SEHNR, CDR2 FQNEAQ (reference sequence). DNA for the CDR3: TGTGCCAGCAGCCTCGGACTGGGACAGGGGGGGTACACTGAAGCTTTCTTT. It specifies CASSLGLGQGGYTEAFF.

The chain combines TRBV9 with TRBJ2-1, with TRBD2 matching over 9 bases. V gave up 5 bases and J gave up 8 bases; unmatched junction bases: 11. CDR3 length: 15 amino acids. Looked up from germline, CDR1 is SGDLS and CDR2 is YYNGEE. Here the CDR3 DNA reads TGTGCCAGCAGTTCCCTAGCGGGAATAAGCGATGAGCAGTTCTTC. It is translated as CASSSLAGISDEQFF.

CDR3 amino acids: CASSPSGIHYEQYF. CDR3 coding DNA: TGTGCCAGCAGCCCCTCGGGGATCCATTACGAGCAGTACTTC. The chain employs TRBV9 and TRBJ2-7, with D maybe TRBD2 (5 bases). CDR3 size: 14 residues. V was pared by 4 bases and J by 4 bases, with 15 bases between. Germline V gene lookup returns CDR1 SGDLS and CDR2 YYNGEE.

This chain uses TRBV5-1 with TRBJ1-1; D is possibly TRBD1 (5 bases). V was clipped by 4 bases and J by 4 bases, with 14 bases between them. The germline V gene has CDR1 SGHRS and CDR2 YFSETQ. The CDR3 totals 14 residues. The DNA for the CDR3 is TGCGCCAGCAGCCTTGGACGGGGGGGCACTGAAGCTTTCTTT. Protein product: CASSLGRGGTEAFF.

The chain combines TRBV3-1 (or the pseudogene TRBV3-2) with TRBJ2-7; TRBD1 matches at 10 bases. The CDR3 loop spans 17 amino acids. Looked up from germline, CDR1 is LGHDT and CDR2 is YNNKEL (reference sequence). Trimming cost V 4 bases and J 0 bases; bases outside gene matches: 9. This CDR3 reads CASSRAGTGVTSYEQYF. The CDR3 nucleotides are TGTGCCAGCAGCCGGGCCGGGACAGGGGTAACCTCCTACGAGCAGTACTTC.

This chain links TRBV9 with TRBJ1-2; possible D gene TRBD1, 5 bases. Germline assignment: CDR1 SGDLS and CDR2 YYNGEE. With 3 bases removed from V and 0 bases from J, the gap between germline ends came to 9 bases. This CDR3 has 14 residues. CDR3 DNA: TGTGCCAGCAGCGCTGGGGACTCTAACTATGGCTACACCTTC. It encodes CASSAGDSNYGYTF.

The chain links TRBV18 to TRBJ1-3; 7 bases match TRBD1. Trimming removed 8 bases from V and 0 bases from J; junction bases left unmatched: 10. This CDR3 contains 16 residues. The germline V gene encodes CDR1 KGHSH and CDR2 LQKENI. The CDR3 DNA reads TGTGCCAGCCAACCGGGACAGCTAAACTCTGGAAACACCATATATTTT. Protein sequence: CASQPGQLNSGNTIYF.

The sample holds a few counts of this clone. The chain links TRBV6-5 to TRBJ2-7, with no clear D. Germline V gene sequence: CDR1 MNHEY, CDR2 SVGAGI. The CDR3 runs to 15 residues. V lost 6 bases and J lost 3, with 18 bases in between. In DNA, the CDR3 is TGTGCCAGCAGCCTGACCCCCGTACCGGGCTACGAGCAGTACTTC. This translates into CASSLTPVPGYEQYF.

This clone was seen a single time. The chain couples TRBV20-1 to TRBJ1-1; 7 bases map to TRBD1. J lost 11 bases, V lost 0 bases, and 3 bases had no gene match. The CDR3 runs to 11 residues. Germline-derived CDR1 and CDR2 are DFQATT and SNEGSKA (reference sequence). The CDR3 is CSARDTRGAFF. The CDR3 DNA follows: TGCAGTGCTAGAGACACCAGGGGGGCTTTCTTT.

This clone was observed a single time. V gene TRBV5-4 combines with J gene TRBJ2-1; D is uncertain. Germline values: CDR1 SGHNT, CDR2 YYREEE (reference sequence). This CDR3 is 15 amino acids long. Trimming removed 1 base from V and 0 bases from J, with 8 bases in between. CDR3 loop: CASSLNPSSYNEQFF. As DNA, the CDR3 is TGTGCCAGCAGCTTGAATCCGAGCTCCTACAATGAGCAGTTCTTC.

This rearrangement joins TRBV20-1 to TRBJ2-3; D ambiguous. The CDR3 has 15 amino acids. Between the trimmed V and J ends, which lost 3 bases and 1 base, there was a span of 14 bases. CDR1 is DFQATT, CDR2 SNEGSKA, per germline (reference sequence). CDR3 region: CSASSARQGTDTQYF. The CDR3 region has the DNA TGCAGTGCTAGTTCAGCCCGACAAGGCACAGATACGCAGTATTTT.

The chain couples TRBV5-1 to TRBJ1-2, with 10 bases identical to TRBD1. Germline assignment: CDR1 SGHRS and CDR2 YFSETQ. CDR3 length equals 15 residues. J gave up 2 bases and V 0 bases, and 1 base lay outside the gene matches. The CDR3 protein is CASSLEGQGNYGYTF. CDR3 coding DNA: TGCGCCAGCAGCTTGGAGGGACAGGGGAACTATGGCTACACCTTC. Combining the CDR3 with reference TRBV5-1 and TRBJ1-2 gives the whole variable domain KAGVTQTPRYLIKTRGQQVTLSCSPISGHRSVSWYQQTPGQGLQFLFEYFSETQRNKGNFPGRFSGRQFSNSRSEMNVSTLELGDSALYLCASSLEGQGNYGYTFGSGTRLTVV.

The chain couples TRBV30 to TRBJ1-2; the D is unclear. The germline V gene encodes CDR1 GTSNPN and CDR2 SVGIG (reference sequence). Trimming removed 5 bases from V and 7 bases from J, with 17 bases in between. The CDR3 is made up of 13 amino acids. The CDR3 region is CAWLPGNLLGYTF. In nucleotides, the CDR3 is TGTGCCTGGCTGCCTGGCAACCTTCTTGGCTACACCTTC.

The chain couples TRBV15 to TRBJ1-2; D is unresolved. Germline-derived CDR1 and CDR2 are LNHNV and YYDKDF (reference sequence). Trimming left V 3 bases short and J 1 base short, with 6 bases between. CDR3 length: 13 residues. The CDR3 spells CATSRSGNYGYTF. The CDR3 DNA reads TGTGCCACCAGCAGGAGCGGTAACTATGGCTACACCTTC. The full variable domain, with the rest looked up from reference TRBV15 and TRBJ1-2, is DAMVIQNPRYQVTQFGKPVTLSCSQTLNHNVMYWYQQKSSQAPKLLFHYYDKDFNNEADTPDNFQSRRPNTSFCFLDIRSPGLGDTAMYLCATSRSGNYGYTFGSGTRLTVV.

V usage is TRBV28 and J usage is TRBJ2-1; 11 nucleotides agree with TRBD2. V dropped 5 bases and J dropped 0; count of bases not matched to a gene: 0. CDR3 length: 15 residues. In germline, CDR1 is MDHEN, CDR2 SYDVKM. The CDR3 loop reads CASSLAGGSYNEQFF. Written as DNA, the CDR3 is TGTGCCAGCAGTCTAGCGGGGGGCTCCTACAATGAGCAGTTCTTC.

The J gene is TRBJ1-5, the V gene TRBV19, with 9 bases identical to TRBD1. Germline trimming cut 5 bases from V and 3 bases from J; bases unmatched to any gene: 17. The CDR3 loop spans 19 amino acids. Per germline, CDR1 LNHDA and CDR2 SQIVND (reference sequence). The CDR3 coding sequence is TGTGCCAGTAGTTCCACTGGCCGGGACAGGGTCATGAACAATCAGCCCCAGCATTTT. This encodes CASSSTGRDRVMNNQPQHF.

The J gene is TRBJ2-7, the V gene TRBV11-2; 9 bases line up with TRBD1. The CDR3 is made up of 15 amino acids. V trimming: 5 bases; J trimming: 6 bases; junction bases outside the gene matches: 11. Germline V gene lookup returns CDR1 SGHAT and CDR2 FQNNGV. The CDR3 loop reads CASSPTGTGFREQYF. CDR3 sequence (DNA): TGTGCCAGCAGCCCCACCGGGACAGGGTTCCGCGAGCAGTACTTC.

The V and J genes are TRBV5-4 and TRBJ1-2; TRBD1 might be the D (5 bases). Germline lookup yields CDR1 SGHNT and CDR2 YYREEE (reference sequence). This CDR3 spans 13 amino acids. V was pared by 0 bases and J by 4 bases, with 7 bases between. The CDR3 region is CASSLEGVYGYTF. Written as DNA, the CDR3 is TGTGCCAGCAGCTTGGAAGGGGTCTATGGCTACACCTTC.

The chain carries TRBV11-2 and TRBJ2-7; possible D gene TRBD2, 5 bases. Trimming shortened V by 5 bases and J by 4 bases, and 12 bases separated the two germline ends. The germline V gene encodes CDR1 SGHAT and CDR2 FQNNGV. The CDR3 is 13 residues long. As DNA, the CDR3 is TGTGCCAGCAGCACAGAGAGGGTTTACGAGCAGTACTTC. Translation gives CASSTERVYEQYF. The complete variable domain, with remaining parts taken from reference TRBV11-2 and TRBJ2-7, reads EAGVAQSPRYKIIEKRQSVAFWCNPISGHATLYWYQQILGQGPKLLIQFQNNGVVDDSQLPKDRFSAERLKGVDSTLKIQPAKLEDSAVYLCASSTERVYEQYFGPGTRLTVT.

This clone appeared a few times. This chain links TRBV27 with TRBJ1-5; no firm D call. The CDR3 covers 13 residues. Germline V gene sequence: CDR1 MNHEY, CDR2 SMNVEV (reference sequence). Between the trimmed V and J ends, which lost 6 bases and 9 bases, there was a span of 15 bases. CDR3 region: CASRPSTGGPQHF. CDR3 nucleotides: TGTGCCAGCAGACCGTCGACCGGAGGGCCCCAGCATTTT.

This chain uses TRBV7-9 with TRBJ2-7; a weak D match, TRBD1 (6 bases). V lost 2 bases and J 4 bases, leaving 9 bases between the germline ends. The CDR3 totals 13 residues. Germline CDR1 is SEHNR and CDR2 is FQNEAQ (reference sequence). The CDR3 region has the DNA TGTGCCAGCAGCTTAAGCAGGGGATACGAGCAGTACTTC. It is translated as CASSLSRGYEQYF.

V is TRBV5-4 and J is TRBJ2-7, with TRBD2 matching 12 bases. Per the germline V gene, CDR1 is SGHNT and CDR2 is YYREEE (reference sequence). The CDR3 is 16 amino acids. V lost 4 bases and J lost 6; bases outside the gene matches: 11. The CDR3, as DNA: TGTGCCAGCAGCCTGGATCGACTAGCGGGAGTAGGCGAGCAGTACTTC. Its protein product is CASSLDRLAGVGEQYF.

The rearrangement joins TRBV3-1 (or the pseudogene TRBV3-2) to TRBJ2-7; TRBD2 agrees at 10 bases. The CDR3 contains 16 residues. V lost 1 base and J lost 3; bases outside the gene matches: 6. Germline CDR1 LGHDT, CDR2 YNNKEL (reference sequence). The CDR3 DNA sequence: TGTGCCAGCAGCCAAGGGATAGCTAGCGGGGGCTACGAGCAGTACTTC. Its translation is CASSQGIASGGYEQYF.

For the CDR3, the DNA is TGTGCCAGCAGTTTACGAGCCGGGACACAGGCTCCTGAGCAGCCCCAGCATTTT. Its protein is CASSLRAGTQAPEQPQHF. The rearrangement links TRBV27 to TRBJ1-5; TRBD1 is a possible D gene (6 bases). CDR1 MNHEY and CDR2 SMNVEV come from the germline V gene (reference sequence). V was clipped by 2 bases and J by 7 bases, with 24 bases between them. This CDR3 spans 18 amino acids.

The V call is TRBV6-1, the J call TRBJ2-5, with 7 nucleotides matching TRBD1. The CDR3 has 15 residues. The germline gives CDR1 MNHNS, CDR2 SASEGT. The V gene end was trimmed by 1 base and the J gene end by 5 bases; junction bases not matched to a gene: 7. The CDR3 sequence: CASSEDRGRGETQYF. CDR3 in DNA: TGTGCCAGCAGTGAAGATAGGGGGCGAGGCGAGACCCAGTACTTC.

The CDR3 nucleotides are TGTGCCAGCAGCGGTGGGGGGGCATGGAATCAGCCCCAGCATTTT. Protein: CASSGGGAWNQPQHF. This chain joins TRBV9 and TRBJ1-5; weak D call: TRBD1 (6 bases). The germline V gene encodes CDR1 SGDLS and CDR2 YYNGEE. The ends were cut back, 3 bases at V and 4 bases at J, with 14 bases in the middle. There are 15 residues in the CDR3.

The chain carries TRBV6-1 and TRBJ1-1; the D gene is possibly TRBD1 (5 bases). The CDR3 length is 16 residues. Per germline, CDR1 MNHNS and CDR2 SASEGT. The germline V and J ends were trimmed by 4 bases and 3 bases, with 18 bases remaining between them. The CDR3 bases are TGTGCCAGCAGTGGGACACTATCCAAACACTACACTGAAGCTTTCTTT. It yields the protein CASSGTLSKHYTEAFF.